The next 2 T cell receptor beta chains were all read from a single sample in a study of shared clonotypes between healthy human individuals. Assay: immunoSEQ multiplex PCR; the TCRdb copy retains only in-frame clones and omits some. The data show around 700,000 clones, with 72% seen just once and around 1.8% held by the top ten. Sequencing used memory CD4+ T cells sorted from blood. The subset here: CD45RA-negative fraction. The receptors derive from a woman aged 30 to 39 in good health.

The chain links TRBV28 to TRBJ2-1; 7 bases agree with TRBD2. V lost 4 bases to trimming and J lost 4 bases; unmatched junction nucleotides: 10. Germline V lookup: CDR1 MDHEN, CDR2 SYDVKM. CDR3 size: 16 residues. The CDR3 protein is CASSSPGTNTYNEQFF. CDR3 coding DNA: TGTGCCAGCAGTTCTCCCGGGACTAATACTTACAATGAGCAGTTCTTC.

The sample holds a few counts of this clone. This sequence joins TRBV7-7 and TRBJ1-2; D unclear. V dropped 5 bases and J dropped 5 bases, with 9 bases sitting between them. Germline lookup yields CDR1 SSHAT and CDR2 FNYEAQ (reference sequence). This CDR3 contains 12 residues. The DNA for the CDR3 is TGTGCCAGCAGCCATGGGTCTTATGGCTACACCTTC. This translates into CASSHGSYGYTF.